The rows below give T cell receptor beta chains drawn from one sample of a study of post-analysis software for immune sequencing data. Each CDR3 protein is one row after TCRdb ran MiXCR on the PCR reads. The table includes roughly 400,000 distinct CDR3 sequences, more than 30% detected once. The material sequenced was blood. The receptors were sampled from a girl aged 2-10 years with multiple sclerosis. Both conserved end residues are part of each CDR3.

V gene,CDR3 protein
TRBV18,CASSLGPVNSYEQYF
TRBV5-8,CASRNGRNNLVQRGYTF
TRBV7-9,CASRSSFHRRGSYEQYF
TRBV7-3,CASSLNGGRETQYF
TRBV4-1,CASSPGPENYEQYF
TRBV28,CASSLVQGASDTQYF
TRBV7-6,CASSLTSGGNYEQYF
TRBV11-2,CASSLGQGRRTNEKLFF
TRBV7-9,CASSLEYDGHYGYTF
TRBV12-3/TRBV12-4,CASSSSDTPNTEAFF
TRBV27,CASSRRSTGEQFF
TRBV20-1,CSARVASTSTDTQYF
TRBV5-6,CASSLDRETNEKLFF
TRBV12-3/TRBV12-4,CASSAIGRGFRNQPQHF
TRBV29-1,CSVGGTGGSEQYF
TRBV4-1,CASSPSRHLPQYF
TRBV4-3,CASSVASRGTVNTEAFF
TRBV12-3/TRBV12-4,CASSLIPGQGPQETQYF
TRBV7-2,CASSIGLATDTQYF
TRBV7-3,CASSVGLAGLETQYF
TRBV29-1,CSVALTGATNTEAFF
TRBV10-3,CAISEGPAGSYEQYF
TRBV6-5,CASSYSVLSSPLHF
TRBV5-1,CASSTGVNTEAFF
TRBV20-1,CSARDPQVDNEQFF
TRBV28,CASSLSGAWVYEQYF
TRBV29-1,CSGGRQGGYGYTF
TRBV25-1,CASSEFRDRGTSSSGANVLTF
TRBV3-1,CASSPPNGNEQFF
TRBV5-1,CASSLADGYTF
TRBV11-2,CASSVSREQYF